The sequence of this T cell receptor beta chain was determined in a study of human thymus T cells. Whole-study results and caveats: The authors found apparently biased V and J gene usage in thymic and blood repertoires. Related research described thymic repertoires that were highly overlapping among unrelated individuals.

Method: immunoSEQ multiplex PCR; TCRdb's copy keeps in-frame clones and lacks some. The data contain under 150,000 clones, 90% to 95% of them singletons. The study used thymus tissue resected during corrective heart surgery. Corrective surgery for congenital heart defects was being performed on the healthy Finnish infants who were the donors. To note about this clone: The antigen is not known.

V dropped 1 base and J dropped 11 bases, with 18 bases sitting between them. Germline V lookup: CDR1 GTSNPN, CDR2 SVGIG (reference sequence). CDR3 length: 15 residues. This chain uses TRBV30 with TRBJ1-6; D call uncertain. The TCR comes from a boy in the first two years of life with a congenital heart defect but otherwise immunologically healthy. The sequenced material came from thymus tissue. The CDR3, as DNA: TGTGCCTGGAGTGGCCAGCTTGACTCTAAGGCACCCCTCCACTTT. Protein product: CAWSGQLDSKAPLHF.